The clone carrying this T cell receptor (beta chain) was found a few times. The data originate from a study of cytomegalovirus exposure and HLA in healthy donors. This CDR3 has 16 amino acids. The germline V and J ends were trimmed by 1 base and 6 bases, with 19 bases remaining between them. Germline V gene lookup returns CDR1 MGHDK and CDR2 SYGVNS. This PCR relied on a set of 60 Vbeta primers and 13 Jbeta primers. Sequenced by immunoSEQ multiplex PCR; TCRdb stores in-frame clones only, minus some. In the table there are nearly 200,000 clones, 85% to 90% of which are singletons. The chain is built from TRBV25-1 and TRBJ2-7; weak D call: TRBD2 (5 bases). Specimen: PBMCs. The clonotype comes from a man between 25 and 39 years old in good health and CMV-seronegative. Here the CDR3 reads CASSESYEGLKSEQYF. CDR3 DNA sequence: TGTGCCAGCAGTGAATCGTACGAGGGTTTAAAGAGCGAGCAGTACTTC.